These 16 T cell receptor beta chains originate from one sample sequenced in a study of control samples from healthy donors and cancer patients. Sequencing was performed with immunoSEQ multiplex PCR; in TCRdb, only in-frame clones are kept and a portion is missing. Among 150,000 to 200,000 clones, approximately 94% were seen once, and the ten largest hold around 1.5%. Sequenced input: blood. These receptor sequences come from a man aged 25 to 40 in good health.

This clone was counted a few times. V is TRBV27 and J is TRBJ1-5; D gene unclear. This CDR3 has 13 amino acids. The germline V and J ends were trimmed by 3 bases and 4 bases, with 7 bases remaining between them. The germline V gene has CDR1 MNHEY and CDR2 SMNVEV (reference sequence). The CDR3 nucleotides are TGTGCCAGCAGTTTGATAGGGAATCAGCCCCAGCATTTT. Translating it yields CASSLIGNQPQHF.

V is TRBV5-1 and J is TRBJ2-3; 8 bases line up with TRBD1. Per germline, CDR1 SGHRS and CDR2 YFSETQ. The V segment lost 3 bases and the J segment 2 bases; nucleotides outside the gene matches: 5. The CDR3 loop spans 15 amino acids. The CDR3 bases are TGCGCCAGCAGCTCCTCGACAGGGGACACAGATACGCAGTATTTT. Translating gives CASSSSTGDTDTQYF.

This clone showed up just once. The rearrangement links TRBV7-9 to TRBJ2-1; maybe TRBD2 (6 bases). Germline values: CDR1 SEHNR, CDR2 FQNEAQ (reference sequence). CDR3 length: 13 amino acids. Trimming pared 6 bases from V and 1 base from J, leaving 7 bases between. This CDR3 reads CASSAGSYNEQFF. DNA of the CDR3: TGTGCCAGCAGTGCGGGGTCCTACAATGAGCAGTTCTTC.

This chain joins TRBV7-9 and TRBJ2-2, with D possibly being TRBD2 (6 bases). The CDR3 has 15 amino acids. Germline CDR1 and CDR2: SEHNR and FQNEAQ (reference sequence). Trimming cost V 5 bases and J 1 base, with 11 bases left between them. DNA of the CDR3: TGTGCCAGCAGCACCGGGACTGTGAACACCGGGGAGCTGTTTTTT. Encoded protein: CASSTGTVNTGELFF.

This clone was detected only once. The rearrangement joins TRBV27 to TRBJ2-3, with TRBD1 as a possible D gene (5 bases). V was trimmed by 5 bases and J by 6 bases, leaving 12 bases between them. CDR1 is MNHEY and CDR2 is SMNVEV in the germline V gene (reference sequence). The CDR3 totals 13 residues. The CDR3 DNA reads as TGTGCCAGCAGTCAACTTGGGGCGGATACGCAGTATTTT. Its translation: CASSQLGADTQYF.

The chain recombines TRBV7-2 with TRBJ1-2; 8 nucleotides match TRBD1. The junction had 8 bases not matched to a gene; V was cut back by 1 base and J by 4 bases. Germline V gives CDR1 SGHTA, CDR2 FQGNSA. The CDR3 extends over 16 amino acids. CDR3 region: CASSLVHGQGTYGYTF. The CDR3 region has the DNA TGTGCCAGCAGCTTAGTACATGGACAGGGTACCTATGGCTACACCTTC. The variable domain in full, with the rest retrieved from reference TRBV7-2 and TRBJ1-2, is GAGVSQSPSNKVTEKGKDVELRCDPISGHTALYWYRQSLGQGLEFLIYFQGNSAPDKSGLPSDRFSAERTGGSVSTLTIQRTQQEDSAVYLCASSLVHGQGTYGYTFGSGTRLTVV.

The chain couples TRBV7-3 to TRBJ2-3; perhaps TRBD1 as D (6 bases). The V end lost 2 bases, the J end lost 1 base, and 22 bases lay between the germline ends. CDR1 SGHTA and CDR2 FQGTGA come from the germline V gene. This CDR3 region has 19 residues. CDR3: CASSLEGSGVSKGTDTQYF. The CDR3 nucleotides read TGTGCCAGCAGCTTAGAAGGTTCAGGGGTATCGAAGGGCACAGATACGCAGTATTTT.

The chain uses TRBV7-9 and TRBJ1-1; D remains unclear. Germline loops: CDR1 SEHNR, CDR2 FQNEAQ (reference sequence). The CDR3 is made up of 12 amino acids. V lost 5 bases and J 2 bases, leaving 6 bases between the germline ends. The CDR3 sequence is CASSPRNTEAFF. CDR3 DNA sequence: TGTGCCAGCAGCCCTCGTAACACTGAAGCTTTCTTT.

The rearrangement joins TRBV3-1 (or the pseudogene TRBV3-2) to TRBJ2-3, with 8 bases identical to TRBD2. Germline CDR1 reads LGHDT; CDR2 reads YNNKEL (reference sequence). The CDR3 runs to 16 residues. V dropped 3 bases and J dropped 1; count of bases not matched to a gene: 6. CDR3 DNA: TGTGCCAGCAGCCACCGGGGGGGCCTCGGCACAGATACGCAGTATTTT. It encodes CASSHRGGLGTDTQYF.

This chain joins TRBV5-1 and TRBJ1-1; D is possibly TRBD1 (6 bases). Germline V gene data show CDR1 as SGHRS and CDR2 as YFSETQ. The CDR3 covers 15 residues. Trimming took 0 bases from V and 2 from J, leaving 11 bases between them. The DNA of the CDR3 is TGCGCCAGCAGCTTGGATGGACAGATAAACACTGAAGCTTTCTTT. Translation: CASSLDGQINTEAFF. The variable domain in full, completed from reference TRBV5-1 and TRBJ1-1, reads KAGVTQTPRYLIKTRGQQVTLSCSPISGHRSVSWYQQTPGQGLQFLFEYFSETQRNKGNFPGRFSGRQFSNSRSEMNVSTLELGDSALYLCASSLDGQINTEAFFGQGTRLTVV.

This clone was recorded only once. The gene calls are TRBV7-2 and TRBJ2-1, with 14 bases fitting TRBD2. The trim removed 4 bases at V and 8 bases at J, leaving 7 bases unmatched. Germline V gives CDR1 SGHTA, CDR2 FQGNSA. CDR3 length: 16 amino acids. The CDR3 reads CASSSPGTSGRDEQFF. The CDR3 DNA follows: TGTGCCAGCAGCTCTCCCGGGACTAGCGGGAGAGATGAGCAGTTCTTC.

This clone was picked up one time. CDR3 coding DNA: TGTGCCAGCAGCATGGGACAGGGAGGCTACGAGCAGTACTTC. As protein: CASSMGQGGYEQYF. The rearrangement links TRBV3-1 (or the pseudogene TRBV3-2) to TRBJ2-7, with 9 bases lining up with TRBD1. Germline V lookup: CDR1 LGHDT, CDR2 YNNKEL (reference sequence). V lost 5 bases to trimming and J lost 3 bases; unmatched junction nucleotides: 5. The CDR3 sequence is 14 residues long.

The genes are TRBV12-5 and TRBJ2-5; TRBD2 agrees at 9 bases. Trimming at V came to 5 bases and at J to 1 base, leaving 8 bases not matched to a gene. This CDR3 spans 16 amino acids. Germline V gene lookup returns CDR1 LGHNT and CDR2 FRNRAP. Here the CDR3 DNA reads TGTGCTAGTGGTCCCCTGCTAGCGGGATTCCAAGAGACCCAGTACTTC. Amino acids: CASGPLLAGFQETQYF.

V and J are TRBV29-1 and TRBJ2-7; 7 bases are shared with TRBD2. The germline V gene has CDR1 SQVTM and CDR2 ANQGSEA. The CDR3 has 12 amino acids. The trim removed 7 bases at V and 6 bases at J, leaving 9 bases unmatched. CDR3 sequence reads: CSAGAGEREQYF. The CDR3 coding sequence is TGCAGCGCTGGGGCGGGGGAGCGCGAGCAGTACTTC.

CDR3 loop: CASSLKIETGRLGYTF. DNA of the CDR3: TGCGCCAGCAGCCTTAAGATTGAGACAGGGCGGCTCGGCTACACCTTC. The rearrangement links TRBV4-3 to TRBJ1-2; 7 bases map to TRBD1. The CDR3 is 16 amino acids. V shed 4 bases and J 8 bases; nucleotides not matched to a gene: 16. Germline CDR1 and CDR2: LGHNA and YSLEER.

V gene TRBV19 combines with J gene TRBJ1-4; D perhaps matches TRBD1 (5 bases). Trimming took off 5 bases at V and 8 bases at J, with 15 bases between the two ends. The V gene's germline CDR1 is LNHDA and CDR2 SQIVND (reference sequence). This CDR3 has 14 residues. DNA for the CDR3: TGTGCCAGTAGTCAGCAGGGAATAGGCGAAAAACTGTTTTTT. Residues: CASSQQGIGEKLFF.